This TCR beta chain was retrieved from a study of blood T cells in healthy people across ages. The draw of peripheral blood yielded ten milliliters from each donor. Study results and caveats: There was a strong correlation between TCR beta diversity and naive T cell percentage. In long-lived donors, naive CD4+ cell counts and diversity exceeded those of aged donors.

A few counts support this clonotype. Its antigen is as yet unknown. A J-beta primer mix and a sample-barcoded 5' primer were used in a second PCR of about 6 to 12 cycles. In TCRdb, the 5' RACE reads were re-called with MiXCR into one record per CDR3 protein. The data hold 1.5 million or so distinct CDR3 sequences, with 35% to 45% observed a single time. The ends lost 2 bases at V and 1 base at J; junction bases unmatched: 7. The CDR3 consists of 17 residues. CDR1 is SGDLS, CDR2 YYNGEE, per germline. This clonotype was obtained from a woman between 18 and 30 years old in good health. Specimen: blood. The J gene is TRBJ2-1, the V gene TRBV9; 9 bases are a match to TRBD2. CDR3 protein: CASSVSLAGGSYNEQFF. The CDR3 bases are TGTGCCAGCAGCGTGTCCCTGGCGGGAGGGTCCTACAATGAGCAGTTCTTC.